The 12 T cell receptor beta chains below come from one sample, sequenced in a study of blood T cell repertoires in COVID-19. Some clones are missing from TCRdb's copy, which holds only in-frame ones; the method was immunoSEQ multiplex PCR. The sample includes approximately 260,000 clones, around 90% of them seen just once. The sample consisted of PBMCs or T cells enriched from blood (not recorded which). Receptor source: a young woman with acute COVID-19.

This chain links TRBV7-3 with TRBJ1-5; the D gene is possibly TRBD1 (5 bases). This CDR3 has 15 residues. V lost 6 bases and J lost 6, with 18 bases in between. Germline V gene lookup returns CDR1 SGHTA and CDR2 FQGTGA. CDR3 loop: CASSPSGQGGQPQHF. The DNA of the CDR3 is TGTGCCAGCAGTCCCTCAGGGCAGGGTGGTCAGCCCCAGCATTTT.

The CDR3 nucleotides read TGTGCCAGCAGCTTAGCGTGGGGCGGGGTGGCTTTGGAGACCCAGTACTTC. Translating it yields CASSLAWGGVALETQYF. V is TRBV7-8 and J is TRBJ2-5; a possible D gene is TRBD2 (6 bases). CDR1 is SGHVS, CDR2 FQNEAQ, per germline. Trimming stripped 0 bases from V and 5 bases from J, with 19 bases between. CDR3 length: 17 amino acids.

The rearrangement uses TRBV28 and TRBJ2-3; 9 bases line up with TRBD2. V shed 4 bases, J shed 5 bases, and the junction held 10 bases outside the gene matches. The CDR3 spans 16 residues. In germline, CDR1 is MDHEN, CDR2 SYDVKM. CDR3 in amino acids: CASSSELAGGGDTQYF. CDR3 bases: TGTGCCAGCAGTTCCGAACTAGCGGGCGGGGGAGATACGCAGTATTTT. The full variable domain, in which reference TRBV28 and TRBJ2-3 provide the parts outside the CDR3, is DVKVTQSSRYLVKRTGEKVFLECVQDMDHENMFWYRQDPGLGLRLIYFSYDVKMKEKGDIPEGYSVSREKKERFSLILESASTNQTSMYLCASSSELAGGGDTQYFGPGTRLTVL.

This clone was picked up a small number of times. V gene TRBV4-1 combines with J gene TRBJ2-5, with D hard to call. Trimming pared 0 bases from V and 9 bases from J, leaving 17 bases between. The CDR3 has 15 amino acids. The germline gives CDR1 MGHRA, CDR2 YSYEKL. In DNA, the CDR3 is TGCGCCAGCAGCCAAGATCCGAGTCATCCCTCGGCCCAGTACTTC. It is translated as CASSQDPSHPSAQYF.

The V gene is TRBV6-5, the J gene TRBJ1-2, with D perhaps TRBD1 (5 bases). This CDR3 comprises 14 residues. The V and J ends lost 7 bases and 2 bases respectively, with 14 bases between them. Germline V gene lookup returns CDR1 MNHEY and CDR2 SVGAGI. The DNA of the CDR3 is TGTGCCAGCACCCGACCCCCAGGGAACTATGGCTACACCTTC. This translates into CASTRPPGNYGYTF.

The chain joins TRBV6-5 to TRBJ2-2; no definite D call. V was pared by 6 bases and J by 4 bases, with 15 bases between. The length of the CDR3 is 15 residues. The germline V gene has CDR1 MNHEY and CDR2 SVGAGI. The CDR3 sequence: CASRSKDTGTGELFF. CDR3 DNA sequence: TGTGCCAGCAGATCGAAAGATACCGGCACCGGGGAGCTGTTTTTT.

V usage is TRBV2 and J usage is TRBJ2-3, with TRBD2 as a possible D gene (6 bases). Germline V lookup: CDR1 SNHLY, CDR2 FYNNEI. The CDR3 runs 16 residues. Trimming took off 6 bases at V and 0 bases at J, with 16 bases between the two ends. CDR3 sequence: CASRAATRTSTDTQYF. The CDR3 DNA follows: TGTGCCAGCAGAGCTGCGACTAGAACCAGCACAGATACGCAGTATTTT.

J is TRBJ1-3 and V is TRBV5-1, with D possibly TRBD1 on 6 matching bases. Per the germline V gene, CDR1 is SGHRS and CDR2 is YFSETQ. CDR3 length equals 13 residues. The germline V and J ends were trimmed by 4 bases and 8 bases, with 13 bases remaining between them. Here the CDR3 DNA reads TGCGCCAGCAGCCCTACAGGGAGAGACACCATATATTTT. Its protein is CASSPTGRDTIYF.

This chain uses TRBV9 with TRBJ1-5; no firm D call. Germline CDR1 SGDLS, CDR2 YYNGEE. Trimming cost V 4 bases and J 4 bases, with 9 bases left between them. This CDR3 region has 13 residues. CDR3 DNA: TGTGCCAGCAGCTCCTCAGGAAATCAGCCCCAGCATTTT. It specifies CASSSSGNQPQHF.

The V gene is TRBV10-3, the J gene TRBJ2-7, with 14 bases aligning to TRBD2. J was trimmed by 0 bases and V by 3 bases; bases with no gene match: 10. CDR1 ENHRY and CDR2 SYGVKD come from the germline V gene. This CDR3 contains 19 residues. CDR3 nucleotides: TGTGCCATCAGTGATCGGACTAGCGGGAGGTTCGTTAGCTCCTACGAGCAGTACTTC. It codes for CAISDRTSGRFVSSYEQYF.

The rearrangement links TRBV7-9 to TRBJ1-1; weak D call: TRBD1 (5 bases). The germline V gene encodes CDR1 SEHNR and CDR2 FQNEAQ (reference sequence). CDR3 length equals 14 residues. Trimming cost V 3 bases and J 7 bases, with 15 bases left between them. The CDR3 DNA follows: TGTGCCAGCAGCTTGAGGGGTTGGGAGGATGAAGCTTTCTTT. This sequence encodes CASSLRGWEDEAFF.

The chain links TRBV6-1 to TRBJ2-2, with D possibly matching TRBD2 (5 bases). This CDR3 is built from 14 residues. Germline values: CDR1 MNHNS, CDR2 SASEGT. V lost 3 bases to trimming and J lost 8 bases, with 13 bases between them. The CDR3: CASSDPTPGGELFF. CDR3 DNA: TGTGCCAGCAGTGATCCTACCCCGGGGGGGGAGCTGTTTTTT.